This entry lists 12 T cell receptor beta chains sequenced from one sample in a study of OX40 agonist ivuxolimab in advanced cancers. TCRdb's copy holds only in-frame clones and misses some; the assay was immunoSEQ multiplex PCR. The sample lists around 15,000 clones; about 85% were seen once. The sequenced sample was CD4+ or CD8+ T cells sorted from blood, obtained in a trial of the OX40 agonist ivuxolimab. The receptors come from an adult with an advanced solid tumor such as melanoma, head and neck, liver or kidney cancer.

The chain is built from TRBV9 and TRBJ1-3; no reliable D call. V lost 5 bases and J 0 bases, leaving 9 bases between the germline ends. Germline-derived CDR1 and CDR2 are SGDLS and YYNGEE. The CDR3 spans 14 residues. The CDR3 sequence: CASSLGSSGNTIYF. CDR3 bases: TGTGCCAGCAGTCTAGGATCCTCTGGAAACACCATATATTTT.

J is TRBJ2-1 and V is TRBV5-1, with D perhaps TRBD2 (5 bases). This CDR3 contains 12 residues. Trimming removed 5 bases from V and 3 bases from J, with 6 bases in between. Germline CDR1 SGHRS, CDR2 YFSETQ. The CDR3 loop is CASRDFYNEQFF. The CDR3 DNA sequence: TGCGCCAGCAGGGACTTCTACAATGAGCAGTTCTTC.

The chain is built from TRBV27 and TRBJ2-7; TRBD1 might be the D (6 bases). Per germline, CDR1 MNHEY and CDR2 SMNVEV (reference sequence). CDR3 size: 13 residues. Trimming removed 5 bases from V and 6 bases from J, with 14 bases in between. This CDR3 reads CASSPGTRREQYF. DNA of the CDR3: TGTGCCAGCAGTCCCGGGACACGGCGCGAGCAGTACTTC.

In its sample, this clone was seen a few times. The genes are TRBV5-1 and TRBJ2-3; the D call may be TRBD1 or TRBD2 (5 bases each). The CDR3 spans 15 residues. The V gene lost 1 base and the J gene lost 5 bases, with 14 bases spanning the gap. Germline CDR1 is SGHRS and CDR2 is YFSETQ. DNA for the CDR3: TGCGCCAGCAGCTTGCTGAGGGAGCAGGGAGATACGCAGTATTTT. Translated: CASSLLREQGDTQYF.

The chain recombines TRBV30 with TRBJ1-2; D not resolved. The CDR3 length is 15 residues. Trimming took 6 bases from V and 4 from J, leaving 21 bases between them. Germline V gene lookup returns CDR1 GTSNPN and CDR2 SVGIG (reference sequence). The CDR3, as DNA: TGTGCCTGCCAAGATATAGTGGTGTCAACCTATGGCTACACCTTC. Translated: CACQDIVVSTYGYTF.

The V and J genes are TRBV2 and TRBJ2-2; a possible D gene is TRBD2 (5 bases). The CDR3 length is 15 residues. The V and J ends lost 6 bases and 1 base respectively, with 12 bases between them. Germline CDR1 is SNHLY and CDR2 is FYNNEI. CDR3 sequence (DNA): TGTGCCAGCAGCGGGGTGGACTGGAACACCGGGGAGCTGTTTTTT. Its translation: CASSGVDWNTGELFF.

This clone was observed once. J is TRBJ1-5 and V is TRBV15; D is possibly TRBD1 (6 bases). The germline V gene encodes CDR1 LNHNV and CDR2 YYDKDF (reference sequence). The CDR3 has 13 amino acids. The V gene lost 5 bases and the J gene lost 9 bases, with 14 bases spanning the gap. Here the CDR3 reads CATSPGALSPQHF. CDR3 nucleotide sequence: TGTGCCACCAGCCCAGGGGCGCTCTCGCCCCAGCATTTT.

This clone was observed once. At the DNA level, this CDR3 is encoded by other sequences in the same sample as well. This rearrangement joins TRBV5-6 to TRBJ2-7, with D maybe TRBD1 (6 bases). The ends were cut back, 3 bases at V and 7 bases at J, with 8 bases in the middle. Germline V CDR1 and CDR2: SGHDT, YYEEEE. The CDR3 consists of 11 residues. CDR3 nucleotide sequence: TGTGCCAGCAGCTCAACAGGGGAGCAGTACTTC. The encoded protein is CASSSTGEQYF.

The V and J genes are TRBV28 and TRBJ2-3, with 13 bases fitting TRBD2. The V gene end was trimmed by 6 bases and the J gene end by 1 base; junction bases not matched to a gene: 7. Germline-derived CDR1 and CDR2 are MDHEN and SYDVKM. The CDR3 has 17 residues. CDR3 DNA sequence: TGTGCCAGCAGCCCTTTAACTAGCGGGAGGGGCACAGATACGCAGTATTTT. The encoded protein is CASSPLTSGRGTDTQYF. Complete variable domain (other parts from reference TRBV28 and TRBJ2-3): DVKVTQSSRYLVKRTGEKVFLECVQDMDHENMFWYRQDPGLGLRLIYFSYDVKMKEKGDIPEGYSVSREKKERFSLILESASTNQTSMYLCASSPLTSGRGTDTQYFGPGTRLTVL.

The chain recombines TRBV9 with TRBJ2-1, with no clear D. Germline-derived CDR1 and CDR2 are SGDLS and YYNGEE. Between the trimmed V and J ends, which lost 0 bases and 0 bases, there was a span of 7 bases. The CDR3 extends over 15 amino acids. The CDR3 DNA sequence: TGTGCCAGCAGCGTAGTTCCCTACTCCTACAATGAGCAGTTCTTC. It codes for CASSVVPYSYNEQFF.

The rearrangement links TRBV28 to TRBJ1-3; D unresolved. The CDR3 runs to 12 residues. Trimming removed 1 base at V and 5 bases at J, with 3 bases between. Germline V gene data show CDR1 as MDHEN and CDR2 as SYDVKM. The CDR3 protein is CASSLSRNTIYF. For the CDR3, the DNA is TGTGCCAGCAGTTTATCGAGAAACACCATATATTTT.

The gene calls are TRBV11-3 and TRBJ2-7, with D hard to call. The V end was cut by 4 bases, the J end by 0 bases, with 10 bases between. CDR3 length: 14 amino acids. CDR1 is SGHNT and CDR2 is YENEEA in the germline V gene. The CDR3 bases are TGTGCCAGCAGCTGGGAACATCACTCCTACGAGCAGTACTTC. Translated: CASSWEHHSYEQYF.